This TCR beta chain was sequenced in a study of T cells in Graves' hyperthyroidism and ophthalmopathy. In the study overall: Peripheral blood was obtained at initial diagnosis, preceding any treatment.

RNA transcripts yielded amplified TCR beta CDR3 regions. During a first-round RT-PCR of the TCR CDR3, the HTBI primer set was used. A single record per CDR3 protein comes from TCRdb applying MiXCR to the multiplex PCR reads. The sample records about half a million distinct CDR3 sequences, roughly 21% being singletons. The table lists this clonotype with many counts. CDR3 size: 15 residues. J was trimmed by 4 bases and V by 3 bases; bases with no gene match: 5. The V gene's germline CDR1 is DFQATT and CDR2 SNEGSKA (reference sequence). The genes are TRBV20-1 and TRBJ2-1, with 11 bases that match TRBD2. The clonotype was recovered from a middle-aged man with Graves' ophthalmopathy. Source material: blood. The CDR3 nucleotides are TGCAGTGCTAGGGGAGGGACTAGCGGATACAATGAGCAGTTCTTC. It codes for CSARGGTSGYNEQFF.